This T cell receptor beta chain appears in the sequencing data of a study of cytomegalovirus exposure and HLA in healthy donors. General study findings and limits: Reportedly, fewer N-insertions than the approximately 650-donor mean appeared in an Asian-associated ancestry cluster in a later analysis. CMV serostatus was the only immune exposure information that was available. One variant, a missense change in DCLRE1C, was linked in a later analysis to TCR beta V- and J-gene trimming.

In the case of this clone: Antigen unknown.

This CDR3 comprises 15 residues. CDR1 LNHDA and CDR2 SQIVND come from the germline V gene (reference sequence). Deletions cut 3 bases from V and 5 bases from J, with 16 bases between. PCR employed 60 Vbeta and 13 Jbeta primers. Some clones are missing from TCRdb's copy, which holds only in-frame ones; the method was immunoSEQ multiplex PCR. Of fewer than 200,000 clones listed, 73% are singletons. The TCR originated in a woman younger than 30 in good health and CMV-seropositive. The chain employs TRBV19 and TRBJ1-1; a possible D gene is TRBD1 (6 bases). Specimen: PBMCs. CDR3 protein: CASSIMLGGGTEAFF. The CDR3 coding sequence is TGTGCCAGTAGTATTATGTTAGGGGGTGGTACTGAAGCTTTCTTT.